One and the same sample provided the 14 T cell receptor beta chains below, sequenced in a study of beta chain features in type 1 diabetes. General study results and limits: Moderate but significant shortening of TCRB CDR3s was recorded in all four CD4+ subsets from Type 1 diabetes patients.

No antigen has been assigned to these receptors. Investigators reverse transcribed all isolated RNA, so they sequenced expressed TCRB transcripts. Method: immunoSEQ multiplex PCR; TCRdb's copy keeps in-frame clones and lacks some. The sample lists about 650,000 clones; 9.5% to 15% were seen once. Source material: naive CD4+ T cells from blood. These receptor sequences come from a man aged 30 to 39 with type 1 diabetes.

This clone turned up a few times. This chain joins TRBV6-5 and TRBJ2-7; the D gene is possibly TRBD2 (5 bases). Germline-derived CDR1 and CDR2 are MNHEY and SVGAGI. The CDR3 runs to 10 residues. V lost 8 bases to trimming and J lost 12 bases, with 14 bases between them. CDR3 nucleotides: TGTGCCAGCGGGTTGGGGAGCTTGTACTTC. Its protein product is CASGLGSLYF.

This clone was picked up a small number of times. V gene TRBV7-2 combines with J gene TRBJ2-7, with D unclear. Deletions cut 3 bases from V and 2 bases from J, with 14 bases between. In germline, CDR1 is SGHTA, CDR2 FQGNSA. The CDR3 extends over 15 amino acids. In DNA form, the CDR3 reads TGTGCCAGCAGCTTTGGGAAACTCTCCCCCTACGAGCAGTACTTC. Protein sequence: CASSFGKLSPYEQYF.

This clone was seen a handful of times. The V call is TRBV30, the J call TRBJ2-7; D is possibly TRBD1 (6 bases). The CDR3 length is 15 residues. The V gene's germline CDR1 is GTSNPN and CDR2 SVGIG (reference sequence). V was pared by 0 bases and J by 7 bases, with 19 bases between. The CDR3 is CAWSVLLHQRGEQYF. For the CDR3, the DNA is TGTGCCTGGAGTGTACTACTACACCAAAGGGGGGAGCAGTACTTC.

This chain connects TRBV7-9 to TRBJ2-7, with TRBD2 matching over 14 bases. Germline V gene sequence: CDR1 SEHNR, CDR2 FQNEAQ (reference sequence). Germline trimming cut 4 bases from V and 2 bases from J; bases unmatched to any gene: 13. The CDR3 contains 19 residues. In DNA, the CDR3 is TGTGCCAGCAGCTCCCCCCGGACTAGCGGGGGGCGTTCTCCCTACGAGCAGTACTTC. It yields the protein CASSSPRTSGGRSPYEQYF.

The rearrangement links TRBV7-8 to TRBJ1-5, with 8 bases matching TRBD1. V trimming: 5 bases; J trimming: 6 bases; junction bases outside the gene matches: 9. The CDR3 sequence is 15 residues long. Germline V gene lookup returns CDR1 SGHVS and CDR2 FQNEAQ. As DNA, the CDR3 is TGTGCCAGCAGCCCCCGACAGGGGCTAATTCAGCCCCAGCATTTT. Its protein is CASSPRQGLIQPQHF.

This clone was seen only a few times. CDR3 residues: CSVWEQGVNTEAFF. In DNA form, the CDR3 reads TGCAGCGTCTGGGAACAGGGGGTGAACACTGAAGCTTTCTTT. The genes are TRBV29-1 and TRBJ1-1; 8 nucleotides match TRBD1. Trimming cost V 6 bases and J 0 bases; bases outside gene matches: 6. CDR1 is SQVTM, CDR2 ANQGSEA, per germline. The CDR3 extends over 14 amino acids.

This clone appeared a few times. The chain couples TRBV7-9 to TRBJ2-3; D possibly corresponds to TRBD1 (6 bases). Trimming pared 1 base from V and 2 bases from J, leaving 7 bases between. This CDR3 region has 14 residues. Germline values: CDR1 SEHNR, CDR2 FQNEAQ (reference sequence). The CDR3 bases are TGTGCCAGCAGCTTAGGGGGGCTCACAGATACGCAGTATTTT. Translated: CASSLGGLTDTQYF.

This clone was counted between two and nine times. The V gene is TRBV9, the J gene TRBJ1-1; no firm D call. The CDR3 spans 13 residues. Trimming pared 4 bases from V and 7 bases from J, leaving 14 bases between. The germline V gene has CDR1 SGDLS and CDR2 YYNGEE. CDR3 amino acids: CASSPGAKLEAFF. The CDR3 region has the DNA TGTGCCAGCAGCCCAGGCGCCAAACTTGAAGCTTTCTTT.

This clone has a handful of counts. The chain joins TRBV7-3 to TRBJ2-7, with 9 nucleotides matching TRBD1. This CDR3 comprises 15 residues. V shed 5 bases and J 3 bases; nucleotides not matched to a gene: 8. The germline CDR1 and CDR2 sequences are SGHTA and FQGTGA. CDR3 residues: CASSRGQGFGYEQYF. CDR3 nucleotide sequence: TGTGCCAGCAGCAGGGGACAGGGTTTCGGCTACGAGCAGTACTTC.

J is TRBJ1-4 and V is TRBV6-1; no firm D call. The CDR3 has 15 amino acids. V was trimmed by 5 bases and J by 0 bases, leaving 10 bases between them. The germline gives CDR1 MNHNS, CDR2 SASEGT. For the CDR3, the DNA is TGTGCCAGCAGTACCGGACGGACAACTAATGAAAAACTGTTTTTT. Amino acids: CASSTGRTTNEKLFF.

This clone was detected only a few times. The V and J genes are TRBV2 and TRBJ2-2; D remains ambiguous. There are 14 residues in the CDR3. The germline V gene has CDR1 SNHLY and CDR2 FYNNEI. Between the trimmed V and J ends, which lost 9 bases and 5 bases, there was a span of 16 bases. Here the CDR3 reads CASRPSSSTGELFF. For the CDR3, the DNA is TGTGCCAGTCGACCCAGCTCGTCTACCGGGGAGCTGTTTTTT.

Only a few counts were recorded for this clone. The chain combines TRBV9 with TRBJ2-5; possible D gene TRBD1, 6 bases. The CDR3 extends over 14 amino acids. Germline V gene data show CDR1 as SGDLS and CDR2 as YYNGEE. V was cut by 4 bases and J by 2 bases, with 12 bases left in between. The CDR3 reads CASSTRQVQETQYF. The CDR3 DNA is TGTGCCAGCAGCACTAGACAGGTACAAGAGACCCAGTACTTC.

This clone appeared a few times. The V call is TRBV11-2, the J call TRBJ1-6; 8 bases line up with TRBD1. This CDR3 is built from 14 residues. Germline-derived CDR1 and CDR2 are SGHAT and FQNNGV. The V segment lost 6 bases and the J segment 7 bases; nucleotides outside the gene matches: 5. The CDR3 sequence: CASSWTGTNSPLHF. The CDR3 nucleotides read TGTGCCAGCAGTTGGACAGGGACGAATTCACCCCTCCACTTT.

DNA of the CDR3: TGTGCCTGGAGTGGATCGGGGGAAGGGGAGCAGTACTTC. Translating it yields CAWSGSGEGEQYF. The J gene is TRBJ2-7, the V gene TRBV30; tentative D call: TRBD2 (6 bases). CDR3 size: 13 residues. The germline V gene has CDR1 GTSNPN and CDR2 SVGIG (reference sequence). Trimming removed 1 base at V and 7 bases at J, with 14 bases between.